This TCR beta chain is from a study of cytomegalovirus exposure and HLA in healthy donors. This clone was detected a few times. Its antigen remains unknown. Other nucleotide sequences in the sample specify the same CDR3. Study-level results: An analysis done earlier found most TCR beta V segments productive about 87% or about 30% of the time.

Germline V gene sequence: CDR1 SGHRS, CDR2 YFSETQ. Trimming took 3 bases from V and 3 from J, leaving 2 bases between them. The CDR3 runs 11 residues. The PCR ran on 60 Vbeta and 13 Jbeta primers. Under the authors' procedure: A follow-up analysis tallied tens of millions of unique TCR beta chains, about 10 million shared. Clones were read by immunoSEQ multiplex PCR, and TCRdb kept only the in-frame ones, dropping some. V and J calls and clone size follow that table, whereas D and trimming were derived from the DNA. The sample lists 150,000 to 190,000 clones; approximately 86% were seen once. The V gene is TRBV5-1, the J gene TRBJ2-3; D gene unclear. This sequence originates from a woman between 50 and 59 years old in good health and CMV-seropositive. What was sequenced was PBMCs. CDR3 region: CASSSTDTQYF. CDR3 DNA: TGCGCCAGCAGCTCGACAGATACGCAGTATTTT.